This TCR beta chain was sequenced during a study of OX40 agonist ivuxolimab in advanced cancers. Whole-study results and caveats: The expanded peripheral T cells' antigen specificity was not determined.

From germline, CDR1 is SGHDT and CDR2 YYEEEE. Trimming stripped 3 bases from V and 0 bases from J, with 10 bases between. The CDR3 has 15 amino acids. As to this clone: The antigen is undetermined.

The data were produced by immunoSEQ multiplex PCR, yet TCRdb's version contains in-frame clones alone and is incomplete. The data contain approximately 81,000 clones, 86% of them singletons. The sequencing here drew on CD4+ or CD8+ T cells sorted from blood, taken in a trial of the OX40 agonist ivuxolimab. The rearrangement links TRBV5-6 to TRBJ2-1; D is perhaps TRBD1 or TRBD2 (6 bases each). The TCR comes from an adult with an advanced solid tumor such as melanoma, head and neck, liver or kidney cancer. In DNA form, the CDR3 reads TGTGCCAGCAGCTCTGGGGGGCCCTCCTACAATGAGCAGTTCTTC. Translated: CASSSGGPSYNEQFF.